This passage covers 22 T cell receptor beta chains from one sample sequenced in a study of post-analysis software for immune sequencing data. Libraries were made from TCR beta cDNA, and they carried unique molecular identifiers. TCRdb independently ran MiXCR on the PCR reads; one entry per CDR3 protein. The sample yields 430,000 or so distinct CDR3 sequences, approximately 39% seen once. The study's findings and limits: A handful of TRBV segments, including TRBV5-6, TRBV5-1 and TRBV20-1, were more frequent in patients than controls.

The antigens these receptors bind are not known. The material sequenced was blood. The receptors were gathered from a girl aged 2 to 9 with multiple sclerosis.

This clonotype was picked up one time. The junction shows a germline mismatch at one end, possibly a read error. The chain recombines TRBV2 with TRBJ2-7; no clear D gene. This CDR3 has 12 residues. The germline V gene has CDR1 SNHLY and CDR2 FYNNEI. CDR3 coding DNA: TGCGCCAGCAGATTAGATTCCTACGAGCAGTACTTC. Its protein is CASRLDSYEQYF.

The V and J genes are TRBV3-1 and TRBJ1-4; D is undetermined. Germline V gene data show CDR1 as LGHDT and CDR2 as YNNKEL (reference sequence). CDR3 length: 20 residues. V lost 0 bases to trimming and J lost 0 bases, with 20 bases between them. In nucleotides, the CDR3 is TGTGCCAGCAGCCAAGATGTTTTCCCGGGGTTCGTGGCAACTAATGAAAAACTGTTTTTT. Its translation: CASSQDVFPGFVATNEKLFF.

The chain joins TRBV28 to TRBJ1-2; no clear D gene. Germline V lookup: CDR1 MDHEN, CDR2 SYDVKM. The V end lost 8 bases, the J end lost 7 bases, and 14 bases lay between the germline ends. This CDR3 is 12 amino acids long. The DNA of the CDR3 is TGTGCCAGCTGGCGGCAGCGTCTTGGCTACACCTTC. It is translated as CASWRQRLGYTF.

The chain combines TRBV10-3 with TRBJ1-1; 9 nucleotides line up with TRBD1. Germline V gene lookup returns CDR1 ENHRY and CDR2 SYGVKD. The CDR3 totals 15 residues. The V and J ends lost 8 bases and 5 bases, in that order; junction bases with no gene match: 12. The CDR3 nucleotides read TGTGCCATCGGGATTCAGGACAGGGGAAATACTGAAGCTTTCTTT. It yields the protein CAIGIQDRGNTEAFF.

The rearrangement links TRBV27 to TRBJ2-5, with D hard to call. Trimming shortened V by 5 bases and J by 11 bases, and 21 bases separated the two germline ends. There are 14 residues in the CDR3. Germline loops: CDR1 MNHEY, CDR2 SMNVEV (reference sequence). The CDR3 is CASSPGPLGYGQYF. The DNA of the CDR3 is TGTGCCAGCAGTCCGGGCCCTTTGGGTTACGGGCAGTACTTC.

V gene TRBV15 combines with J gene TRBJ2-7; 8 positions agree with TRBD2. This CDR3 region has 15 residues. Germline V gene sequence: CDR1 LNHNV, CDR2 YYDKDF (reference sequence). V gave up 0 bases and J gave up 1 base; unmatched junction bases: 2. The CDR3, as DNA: TGTGCCACCAGCAGAGATCCGGGGGGGTCCTACGAGCAGTACTTC. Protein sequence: CATSRDPGGSYEQYF.

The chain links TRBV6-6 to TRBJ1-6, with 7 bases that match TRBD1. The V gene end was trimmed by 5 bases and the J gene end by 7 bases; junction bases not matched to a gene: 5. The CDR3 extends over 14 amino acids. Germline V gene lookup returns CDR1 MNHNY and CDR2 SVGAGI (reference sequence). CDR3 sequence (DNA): TGTGCCAGCAGTGCCGGGACAGCCAATTCACCCCTCCACTTT. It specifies CASSAGTANSPLHF.

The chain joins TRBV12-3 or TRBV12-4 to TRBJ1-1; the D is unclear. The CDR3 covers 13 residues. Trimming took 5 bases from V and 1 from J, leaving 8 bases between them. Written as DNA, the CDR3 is TGTGCCAGCAGTAACGCGGGGAACACTGAAGCTTTCTTT. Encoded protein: CASSNAGNTEAFF.

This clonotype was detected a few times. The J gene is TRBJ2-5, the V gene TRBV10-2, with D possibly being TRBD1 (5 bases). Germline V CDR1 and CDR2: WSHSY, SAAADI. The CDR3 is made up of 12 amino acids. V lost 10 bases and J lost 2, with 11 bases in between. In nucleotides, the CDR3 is TGCGCCACCGTGGGGCCACAAGAGACCCAGTACTTC. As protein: CATVGPQETQYF.

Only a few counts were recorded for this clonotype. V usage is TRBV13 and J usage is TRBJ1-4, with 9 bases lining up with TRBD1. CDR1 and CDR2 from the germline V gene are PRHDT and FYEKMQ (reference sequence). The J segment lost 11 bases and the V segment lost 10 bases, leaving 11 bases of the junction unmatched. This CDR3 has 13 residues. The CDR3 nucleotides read TGTGCCAACCCGGGACAGGGTGTTTGGAAACTGTTTTTT. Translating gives CANPGQGVWKLFF.

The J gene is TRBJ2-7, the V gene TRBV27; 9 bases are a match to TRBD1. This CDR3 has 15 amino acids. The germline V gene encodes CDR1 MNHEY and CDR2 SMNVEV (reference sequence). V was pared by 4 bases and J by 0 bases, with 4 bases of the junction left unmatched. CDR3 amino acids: CASSSVQGASYEQYF. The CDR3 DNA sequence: TGTGCCAGCAGTTCCGTACAGGGGGCCTCCTACGAGCAGTACTTC.

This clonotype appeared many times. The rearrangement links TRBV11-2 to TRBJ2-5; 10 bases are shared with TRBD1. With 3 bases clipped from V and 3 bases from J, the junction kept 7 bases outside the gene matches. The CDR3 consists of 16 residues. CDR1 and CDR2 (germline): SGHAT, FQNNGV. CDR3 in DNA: TGTGCCAGCAGCTTCCTCCGGACAGGGGGGAAAGAGACCCAGTACTTC. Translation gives CASSFLRTGGKETQYF.

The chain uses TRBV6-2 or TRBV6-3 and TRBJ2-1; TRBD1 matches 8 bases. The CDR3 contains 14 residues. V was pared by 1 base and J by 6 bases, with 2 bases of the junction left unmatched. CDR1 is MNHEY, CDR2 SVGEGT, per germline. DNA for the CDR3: TGTGCCAGCAGTTACTTTACAGGGGGCAATGAGCAGTTCTTC. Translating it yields CASSYFTGGNEQFF.

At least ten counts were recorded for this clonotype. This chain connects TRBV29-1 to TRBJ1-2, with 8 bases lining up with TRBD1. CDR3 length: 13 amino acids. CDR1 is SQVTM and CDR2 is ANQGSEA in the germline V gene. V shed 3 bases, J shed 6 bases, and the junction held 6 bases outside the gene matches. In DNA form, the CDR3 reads TGCAGCGTTGACAGGGGGCGTGTTGATGGCTACACCTTC. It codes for CSVDRGRVDGYTF.

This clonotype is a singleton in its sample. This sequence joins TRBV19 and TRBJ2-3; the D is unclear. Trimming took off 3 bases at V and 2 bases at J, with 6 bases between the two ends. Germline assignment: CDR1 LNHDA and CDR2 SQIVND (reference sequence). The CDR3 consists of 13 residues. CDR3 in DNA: TGTGCCAGTAGTATCCGGACCACAGATACGCAGTATTTT. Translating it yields CASSIRTTDTQYF.

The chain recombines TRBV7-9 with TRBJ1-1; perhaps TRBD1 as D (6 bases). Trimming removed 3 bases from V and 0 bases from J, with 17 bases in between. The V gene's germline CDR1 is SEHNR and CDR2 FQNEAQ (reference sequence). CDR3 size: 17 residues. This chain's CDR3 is CASSFAGELRVNTEAFF. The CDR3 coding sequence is TGTGCCAGCAGCTTTGCAGGGGAGTTGAGAGTGAACACTGAAGCTTTCTTT. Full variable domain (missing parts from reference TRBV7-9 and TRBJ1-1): DTGVSQNPRHKITKRGQNVTFRCDPISEHNRLYWYRQTLGQGPEFLTYFQNEAQLEKSRLLSDRFSAERPKGSFSTLEIQRTEQGDSAMYLCASSFAGELRVNTEAFFGQGTRLTVV.

The CDR3 sequence is CSAETTSGQQSDEQFF. In nucleotides, the CDR3 is TGCAGTGCAGAGACGACTAGCGGGCAACAAAGCGATGAGCAGTTCTTC. The genes are TRBV20-1 and TRBJ2-1; TRBD2 agrees at 10 bases. The ends lost 6 bases at V and 8 bases at J; junction bases unmatched: 16. CDR3 length equals 16 residues. The germline V gene encodes CDR1 DFQATT and CDR2 SNEGSKA (reference sequence).

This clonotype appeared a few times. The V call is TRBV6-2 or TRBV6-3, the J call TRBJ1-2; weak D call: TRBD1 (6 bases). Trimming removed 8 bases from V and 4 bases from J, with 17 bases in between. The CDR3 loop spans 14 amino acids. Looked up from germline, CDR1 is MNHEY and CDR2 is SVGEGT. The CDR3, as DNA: TGTGCCAGCCGAGGCACAGGGACCTTCTATGGCTACACCTTC. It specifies CASRGTGTFYGYTF.

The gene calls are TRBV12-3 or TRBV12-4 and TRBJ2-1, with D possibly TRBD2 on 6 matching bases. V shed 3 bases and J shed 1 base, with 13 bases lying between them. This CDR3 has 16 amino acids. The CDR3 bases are TGTGCCAGCAGTTTCGTCGCGGGAAGGTCCTACAATGAGCAGTTCTTC. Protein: CASSFVAGRSYNEQFF.

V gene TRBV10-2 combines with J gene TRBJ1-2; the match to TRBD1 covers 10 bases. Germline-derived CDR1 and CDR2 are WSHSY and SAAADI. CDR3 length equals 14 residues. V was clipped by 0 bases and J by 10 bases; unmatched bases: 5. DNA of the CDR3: TGCGCCAGCAGTGAGTCGGCCGGGACAGGGGACTACACCTTC. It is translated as CASSESAGTGDYTF.

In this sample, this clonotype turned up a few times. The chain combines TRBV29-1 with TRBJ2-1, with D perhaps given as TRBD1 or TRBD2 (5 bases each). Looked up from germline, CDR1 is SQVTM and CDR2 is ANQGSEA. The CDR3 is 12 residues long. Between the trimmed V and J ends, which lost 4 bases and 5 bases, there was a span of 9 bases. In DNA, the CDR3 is TGCAGCGTTGGGGACGGCGACAATGAGCAGTTCTTC. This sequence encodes CSVGDGDNEQFF.

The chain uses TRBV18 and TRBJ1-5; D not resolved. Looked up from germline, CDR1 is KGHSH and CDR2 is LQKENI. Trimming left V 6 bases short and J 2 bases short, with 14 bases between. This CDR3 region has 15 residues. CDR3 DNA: TGTGCCAGCTCGGAGTCTTCAGAGGGCAATCAGCCCCAGCATTTT. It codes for CASSESSEGNQPQHF.